The 2 T cell receptor beta chains listed next were all sequenced from one sample in a study of T cell responses to AZD1222 COVID-19 vaccine. Profiled with immunoSEQ multiplex PCR; TCRdb holds only in-frame clones, not every one. The profile shows 90,000 to 120,000 clones, 89% of them singletons. Sequenced here: peripheral blood, sampled on day 0 of AZD1222 vaccination. The receptors originated from an adult in good health.

The chain joins TRBV7-5 to TRBJ1-4. TRBV7-5 has pseudogene status. The CDR3 is made up of 13 amino acids. This chain's CDR3 is CARSLRKNEKLFF. In DNA form, the CDR3 reads TGTGCCAGAAGCTTAAGGAAAAATGAAAAACTGTTTTTT.

The genes are TRBV30 and TRBJ1-4; D gene uncertain. From germline, CDR1 is GTSNPN and CDR2 SVGIG (reference sequence). Trimming removed 8 bases from V and 6 bases from J, with 13 bases in between. This CDR3 spans 12 amino acids. The CDR3 is CATARAHEKLFF. CDR3 DNA sequence: TGTGCCACGGCCCGGGCCCATGAAAAACTGTTTTTT. Drawing the rest from reference TRBV30 and TRBJ1-4, the complete variable domain is SQTIHQWPATLVQPVGSPLSLECTVEGTSNPNLYWYRQAAGRGLQLLFYSVGIGQISSEVPQNLSASRPQDRQFILSSKKLLLSDSGFYLCATARAHEKLFFGSGTQLSVL.